This TCR beta chain was recorded in a study of Graves' ophthalmopathy and Graves' hyperthyroidism (dated by TCRdb to the late 2010s). Background for the entire study: Peripheral blood samples were taken at the time of initial diagnosis, before any treatment was given. The study used signatures of the TCR beta repertoire to tell Graves' ophthalmopathy apart from Graves' hyperthyroidism and to predict which patients would progress to ophthalmopathy. In total, approximately 130 blood samples were TCR-sequenced: around 42 ophthalmopathy, some 75 hyperthyroidism and about 17 hyperthyroidism-to-ophthalmopathy patients. To explore V-J signatures distinguishing ophthalmopathy from hyperthyroidism, a discovery set of 100 patients (roughly 44 ophthalmopathy, around 55 stable hyperthyroidism) was enrolled. For independent validation, a separate cohort was made up of approximately 19 hyperthyroidism patients plus 17 patients who later progressed from hyperthyroidism to ophthalmopathy. In over 5 hyperthyroidism patients, the T-cell repertoire of thyroid tissue was compared with the T-cell repertoire of blood. Once sampling was done, hyperthyroidism patients were given methimazole at a starting dose of 30 mg daily, while ophthalmopathy patients were given high-dose intravenous methylprednisolone.

TCR beta CDR3 regions were amplified from RNA transcripts for repertoire sequencing. HTBI primers and the Qiagen OneStep RT-PCR kit were used in a first-round RT-PCR, which was followed by a second-round multiplex PCR, size selection and purification. Sequencing of the libraries was carried out on an Illumina HiSeq2000 in paired-end mode with 100 bp reads. As for the original processing: SOAPnuke was used for read processing, and reads with adapters, uncalled bases, a mean Phred below 15, or no exact constant-primer or identifier match were discarded. COPE v1.2.5 was used to merge high-quality paired reads. Each unique nucleotide sequence was treated as a clonotype, and MiTCR v1.1 was used to align the clonotypes to the IMGT TRB V, D and J references. The analysis was limited to V-J combinations with a frequency above 0.0001, which together covered roughly 99% of repertoires. A TCR clonal expansion and chaos score per V-J combination was defined as the ratio of F50 clonal expansion to chaos observed in the TCRdist matrix. Welch's t-statistics and random forest were used to reduce features to about a dozen V-J combinations, which were fed into a naive Bayes classifier. The Morisita-Horn index was used to measure how similar the thyroid and blood repertoires were. TCRdb trimmed public reads at Q25 via fastp, called clones via MiXCR and kept in-frame beta chains. CDR3 protein duplicates are merged, each entry listing the most common genes and DNA. In this record, the V and J calls reflect TCRdb's handling and not the investigators' own analysis. The sample has a few hundred thousand distinct CDR3 sequences on record, about a sixth of them singletons. In total, the top ten clones hold approximately 2.4% of the sample.

Overall study results and their limits: Most of the expanded thyroid clonotypes with a frequency above 0.001 were also detected in blood, and it was suggested that the thyroid immune response may be reflected by blood repertoires. In cross-validation, the 13-signature model distinguished ophthalmopathy from stable hyperthyroidism with approximately 90% sensitivity and about 81% specificity, while in the test set the corresponding values were about 79% and 69%. Sample size was not statistically predetermined, and group allocation was not concealed from the investigators. In validation, the model predicted ophthalmopathy progression with about 71% sensitivity and 72.22% specificity; eleven to twelve predicted patients were CT-confirmed with GO in a median of approximately 6.2 months.

Hyperthyroidism was defined as stable when no progression to ophthalmopathy occurred within 18 months of follow-up. The hyperthyroidism patients were 18 to 65 years old and newly diagnosed, with a disease duration of less than 2 months. Patients with other autoimmune diseases, uncontrolled infections, pregnancy or lactation were excluded from the study. Clinical symptoms, serum thyroxine, TRAb, thyroid ultrasound and orbital computed tomography were used for diagnosis. Ficoll-Paque density gradient centrifugation was used to isolate PBMCs from about 10 ml of fresh peripheral blood. Total RNA was extracted using Trizol reagent, and RNA quality was checked on an Agilent 2100 Bioanalyzer. Turning to this clonotype: Its specific antigen is unknown. Per-base qualities were not stored, and no clone one base away is much larger.

Material for sequencing was peripheral blood. This clonotype originated in an adult woman with stable Graves' hyperthyroidism.

For the CDR3, the sequence is CAISNLRGNSYEQYF. In nucleotide form, the sequence is TGTGCCATCAGCAACCTCCGGGGTAACTCCTACGAGCAGTACTTC. The receptor chain draws on TRBV10-3 and TRBJ2-7; possibly the D gene is TRBD2, per 5 matching bases. The CDR3, cysteine through phenylalanine, is 15 amino acids long. CDR3 DNA is the only sequence kept; it has 45 bases, read in frame from the first base. Looking up the germline V gene yields CDR1 ENHRY and CDR2 SYGVKD. Trimming costs V 6 bases and J 0 bases, and their ends lie 15 bases apart.